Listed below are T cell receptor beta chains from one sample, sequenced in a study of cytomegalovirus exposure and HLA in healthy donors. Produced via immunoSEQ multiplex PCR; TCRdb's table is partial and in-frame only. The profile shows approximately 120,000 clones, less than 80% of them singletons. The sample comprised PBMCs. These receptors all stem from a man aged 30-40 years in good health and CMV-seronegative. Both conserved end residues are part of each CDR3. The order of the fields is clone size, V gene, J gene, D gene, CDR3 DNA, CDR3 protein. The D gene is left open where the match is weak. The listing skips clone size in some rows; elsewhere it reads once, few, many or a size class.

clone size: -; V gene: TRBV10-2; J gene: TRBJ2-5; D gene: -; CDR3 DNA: TGCGCCAGCAGTGTGGCGAGACTAGGAGGAGAGACCCAGTACTTC; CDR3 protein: CASSVARLGGETQYF
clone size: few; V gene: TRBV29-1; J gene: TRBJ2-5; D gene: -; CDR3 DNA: TGCAGCGCCCGTTCCGGGACTGGAATCCAAGAGACCCAGTACTTC; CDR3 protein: CSARSGTGIQETQYF
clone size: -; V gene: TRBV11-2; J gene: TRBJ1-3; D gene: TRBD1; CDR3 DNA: TGTGCCAGCAGCTTAGGGACAGGGAGACGGGACGGGGCCATATATTTT; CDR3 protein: CASSLGTGRRDGAIYF
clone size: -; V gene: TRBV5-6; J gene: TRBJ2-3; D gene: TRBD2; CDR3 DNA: TGTGCCAGCAGCCGCTTGACTAGCGGGGGGGCGACAGATACGCAGTATTTT; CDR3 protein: CASSRLTSGGATDTQYF
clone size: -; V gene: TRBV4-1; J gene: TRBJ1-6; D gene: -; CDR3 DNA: TGCGCCAGCCGTAGAGAGGAGAATTCACCCCTCCACTTT; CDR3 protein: CASRREENSPLHF
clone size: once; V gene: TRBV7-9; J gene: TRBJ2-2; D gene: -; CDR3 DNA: TGTGCCAGCAGCTTTCCTAACACCGGGGAGCTGTTTTTT; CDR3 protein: CASSFPNTGELFF
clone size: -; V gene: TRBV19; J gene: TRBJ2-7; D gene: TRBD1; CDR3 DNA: TGTGCCAGTAGTCTTCGGACAGGGGGCGGCTACGAGCAGTACTTC; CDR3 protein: CASSLRTGGGYEQYF
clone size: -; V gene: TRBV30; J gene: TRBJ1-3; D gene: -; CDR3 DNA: TGTGCCTGGAGCATTCTCGGTTTCTCTGGAAACACCATATATTTT; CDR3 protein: CAWSILGFSGNTIYF
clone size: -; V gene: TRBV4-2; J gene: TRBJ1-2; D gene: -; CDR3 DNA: TGTGCCAGCAGCCAAGAATTAACAGGGCCCAACTATGGCTACACCTTC; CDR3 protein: CASSQELTGPNYGYTF
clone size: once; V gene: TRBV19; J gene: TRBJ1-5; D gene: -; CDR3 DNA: TGTGCCAGTAGTATAGATCGGGAAGTTAATCAGCCCCAGCATTTT; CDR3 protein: CASSIDREVNQPQHF
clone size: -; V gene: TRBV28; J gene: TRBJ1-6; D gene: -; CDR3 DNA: TGTGCCAGCAGTTTTGGGCGAGATTCACCCCTCCACTTT; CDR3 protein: CASSFGRDSPLHF
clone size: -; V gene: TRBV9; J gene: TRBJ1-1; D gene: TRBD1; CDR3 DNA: TGTGCCAGCAGCGTAGATGGCAGGGGGGACACTGAAGCTTTCTTT; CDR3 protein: CASSVDGRGDTEAFF
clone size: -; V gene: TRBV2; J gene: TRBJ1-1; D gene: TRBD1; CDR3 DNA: TGTGCCAGCATTTGGACAGGGCGGGACACTGAAGCTTTCTTT; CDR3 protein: CASIWTGRDTEAFF
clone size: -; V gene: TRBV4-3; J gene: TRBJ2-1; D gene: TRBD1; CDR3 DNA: TGCGCCAGCAGCCAGACTTTAATCACAGGGGCTTACAATGAGCAGTTCTTC; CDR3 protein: CASSQTLITGAYNEQFF
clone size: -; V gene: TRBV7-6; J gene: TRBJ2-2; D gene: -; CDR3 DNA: TGTGCCAGCAGCTTAGCGGGGGGACGAACTTGGACGGGACCTGGTACCGGGGAGCTGTTTTTT; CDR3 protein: CASSLAGGRTWTGPGTGELFF
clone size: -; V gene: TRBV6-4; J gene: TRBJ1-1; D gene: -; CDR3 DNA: TGTGCCAGCCGATGGTGGGCGGGGAACACTGAAGCTTTCTTT; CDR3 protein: CASRWWAGNTEAFF
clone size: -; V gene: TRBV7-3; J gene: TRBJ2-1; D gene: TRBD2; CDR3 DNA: TGTGCCAGCAGCTTCGGGGGGGCCTACAATGAGCAGTTCTTC; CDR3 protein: CASSFGGAYNEQFF
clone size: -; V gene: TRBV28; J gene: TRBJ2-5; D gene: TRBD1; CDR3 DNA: TGTGCCAGCAGTCTTAGGACAGGAGAGCAGTACTTC; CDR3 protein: CASSLRTGEQYF
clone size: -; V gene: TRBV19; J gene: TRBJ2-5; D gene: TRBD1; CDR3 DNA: TGTGCCAGTAGTACGGGACAGGGGACACAAGAGACCCAGTACTTC; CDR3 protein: CASSTGQGTQETQYF
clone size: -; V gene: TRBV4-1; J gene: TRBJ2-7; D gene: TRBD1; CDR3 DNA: TGCGCCAGCAGCCAGAGGGACAGGGACGACGAGCAGTACTTC; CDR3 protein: CASSQRDRDDEQYF
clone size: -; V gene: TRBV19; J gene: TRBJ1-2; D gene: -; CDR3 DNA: TGTGCCAGTATGGGGCACATGTTCTATGGCTACACCTTC; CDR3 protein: CASMGHMFYGYTF
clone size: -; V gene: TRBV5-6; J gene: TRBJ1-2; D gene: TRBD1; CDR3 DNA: TGTGCCAGCAGCTTAAGTAGGGGGCTGTACTATGGCTACACCTTC; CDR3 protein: CASSLSRGLYYGYTF
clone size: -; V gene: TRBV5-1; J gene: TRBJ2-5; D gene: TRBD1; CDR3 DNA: TGCGCCAGCAGCTTGGTGGGACAGGGGAGACGGGAGACCCAGTACTTC; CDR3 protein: CASSLVGQGRRETQYF
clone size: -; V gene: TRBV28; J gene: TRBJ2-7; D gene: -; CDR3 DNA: TGTGCCAGCAGTTTAGTAAACGGATACTACGACGGGCAGTACTTC; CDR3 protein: CASSLVNGYYDGQYF
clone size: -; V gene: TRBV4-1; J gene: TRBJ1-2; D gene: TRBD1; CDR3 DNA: TGCGCCAGCAGCCAACTTGGGGACCCGGGACAGCGATACTATGGCTACACCTTC; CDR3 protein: CASSQLGDPGQRYYGYTF
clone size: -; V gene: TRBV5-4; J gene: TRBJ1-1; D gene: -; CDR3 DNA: TGTGCCAGCAGCTTTCTGCCGCGGGACGGAGAGATAAACACTGAAGCTTTCTTT; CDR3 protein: CASSFLPRDGEINTEAFF
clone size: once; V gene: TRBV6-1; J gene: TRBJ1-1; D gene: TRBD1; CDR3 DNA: TGTGCCAGCAGCCAAGACAGGGGCACTGAAGCTTTCTTT; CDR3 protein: CASSQDRGTEAFF
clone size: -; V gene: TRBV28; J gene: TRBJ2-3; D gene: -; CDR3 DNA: TGTGCCAGCAGTTTAGAGATACGGGGTGGGCGGGATACGCAGTATTTT; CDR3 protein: CASSLEIRGGRDTQYF